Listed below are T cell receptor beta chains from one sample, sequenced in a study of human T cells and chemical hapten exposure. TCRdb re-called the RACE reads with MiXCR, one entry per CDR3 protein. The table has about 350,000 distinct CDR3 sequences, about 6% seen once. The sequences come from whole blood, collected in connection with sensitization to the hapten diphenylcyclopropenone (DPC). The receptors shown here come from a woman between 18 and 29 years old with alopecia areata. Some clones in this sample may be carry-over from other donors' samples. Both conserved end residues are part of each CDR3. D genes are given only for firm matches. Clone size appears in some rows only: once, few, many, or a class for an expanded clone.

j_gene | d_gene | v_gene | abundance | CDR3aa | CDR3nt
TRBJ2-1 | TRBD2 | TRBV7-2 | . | CASSPAGGPFEQFF | TGTGCCAGCAGCCCAGCGGGGGGGCCGTTTGAGCAGTTCTTC
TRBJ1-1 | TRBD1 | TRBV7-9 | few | CASSLPGQGPAFF | TGTGCCAGCAGCCTACCGGGACAGGGACCAGCTTTCTTT
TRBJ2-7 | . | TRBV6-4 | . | CASSDSWTASWEQYF | TGTGCCAGCAGTGACTCTTGGACAGCCTCTTGGGAGCAGTACTTC
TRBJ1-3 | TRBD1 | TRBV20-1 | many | CSAGPGQGSGNTIYF | TGCAGTGCGGGACCGGGACAGGGCTCTGGAAACACCATATATTTT
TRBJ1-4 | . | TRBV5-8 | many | CASTTHIRGEKLFF | TGTGCCAGCACCACCCATATAAGGGGTGAAAAACTGTTTTTT
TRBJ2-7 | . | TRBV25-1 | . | CASQKTVSYEQYF | TGTGCCAGCCAAAAAACAGTATCCTACGAGCAGTACTTC
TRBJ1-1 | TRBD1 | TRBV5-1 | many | CASSQTGSNTEAFF | TGCGCCAGCAGCCAGACAGGGTCGAACACTGAAGCTTTCTTT
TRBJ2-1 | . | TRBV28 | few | CASSQPDNEQFF | TGTGCCAGCAGTCAGCCCGACAATGAGCAGTTCTTC
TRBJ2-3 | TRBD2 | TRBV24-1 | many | CATSPTSGSHTDTQYF | TGTGCCACCAGTCCTACTAGCGGGAGCCACACAGATACGCAGTATTTT
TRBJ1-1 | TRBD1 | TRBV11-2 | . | CASSRDRGPDEAFF | TGTGCCAGCAGCCGAGACAGGGGCCCCGATGAAGCTTTCTTT
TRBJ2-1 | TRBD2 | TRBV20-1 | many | CSAKSGGAKDEQFF | TGCAGTGCTAAGAGCGGGGGGGCCAAAGATGAGCAGTTCTTC
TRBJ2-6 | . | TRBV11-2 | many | CASRTDGGSSGANVLTF | TGTGCCAGCAGGACGGACGGTGGAAGCTCTGGGGCCAACGTCCTGACTTTC
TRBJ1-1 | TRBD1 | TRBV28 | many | CASDDRGVTEAFF | TGTGCCAGCGACGACAGGGGAGTCACTGAAGCTTTCTTT
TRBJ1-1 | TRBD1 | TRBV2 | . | CASTRQGSFTEAFF | TGTGCCAGCACCCGACAGGGGAGTTTCACTGAAGCTTTCTTT
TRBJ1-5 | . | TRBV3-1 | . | CASSHWGFNQPQHF | TGTGCCAGCAGCCACTGGGGATTCAATCAGCCCCAGCATTTT
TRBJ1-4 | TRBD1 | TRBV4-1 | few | CASSQAGQANEKLFF | TGCGCCAGCAGCCAAGCGGGACAGGCTAATGAAAAACTGTTTTTT
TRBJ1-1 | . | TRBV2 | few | CASSEALPAFF | TGTGCCAGCAGTGAAGCGCTTCCCGCTTTCTTT
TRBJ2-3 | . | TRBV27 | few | CASSLSARTDTQYF | TGTGCCAGCAGTTTAAGCGCTAGAACGGATACGCAGTATTTT
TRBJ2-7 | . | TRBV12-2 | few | CASRLLRWDRENF | TGTGCAAGTCGCCTTCTCCGGTGGGACAGGGAGAACTTC
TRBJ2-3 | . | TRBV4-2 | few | CASSLGDDPFRDTQYF | TGTGCCAGCAGCCTTGGGGACGATCCCTTTCGAGATACGCAGTATTTT
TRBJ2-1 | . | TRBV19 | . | CASSTRPRVDYNEQFF | TGTGCCAGTAGTACACGACCCAGGGTAGACTACAATGAGCAGTTCTTC
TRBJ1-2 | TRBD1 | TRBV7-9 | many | CASSLGTGHGYTF | TGTGCCAGCAGCTTGGGGACAGGGCATGGCTACACCTTC
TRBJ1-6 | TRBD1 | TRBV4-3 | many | CASSQVIQGPAPLHF | TGCGCCAGCAGCCAAGTAATACAGGGGCCGGCACCCCTCCACTTT
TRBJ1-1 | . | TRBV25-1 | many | CASSGRERNTEAFF | TGTGCCAGCAGTGGAAGAGAGAGGAACACTGAAGCTTTCTTT
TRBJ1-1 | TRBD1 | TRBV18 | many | CASSPPGGWSTEAFF | TGTGCCAGCTCACCACCAGGGGGCTGGAGCACTGAAGCTTTCTTT
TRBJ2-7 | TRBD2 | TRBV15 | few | CATSRDYAGDHEQYF | TGTGCCACCAGCAGAGATTACGCGGGGGACCACGAGCAGTACTTC
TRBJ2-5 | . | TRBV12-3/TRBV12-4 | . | CASSSSGGPETQYF | TGTGCCAGCAGTTCGTCGGGGGGCCCAGAGACCCAGTACTTC
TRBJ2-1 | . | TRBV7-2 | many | CASSLGSSYNEQFF | TGTGCCAGCAGCTTAGGGAGCTCCTACAATGAGCAGTTCTTC
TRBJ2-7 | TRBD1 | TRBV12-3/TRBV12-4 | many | CASKTGGRGEQYF | TGTGCCAGCAAGACAGGGGGCCGGGGCGAGCAGTACTTC
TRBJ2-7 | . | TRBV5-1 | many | CASSLVAKDEQYF | TGCGCCAGCAGCTTGGTTGCCAAGGACGAGCAGTACTTC
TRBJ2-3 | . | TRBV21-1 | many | CASSGEFGTDTQYF | TGTGCCAGCAGCGGAGAGTTCGGCACAGATACGCAGTATTTT
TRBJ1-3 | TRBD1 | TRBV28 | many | CATAGQLGNTIYF | TGTGCCACCGCGGGACAGCTTGGAAACACCATATATTTT
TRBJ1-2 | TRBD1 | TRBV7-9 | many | CASSWDRPLYGYTF | TGTGCCAGCAGCTGGGACAGGCCTCTCTATGGCTACACCTTC
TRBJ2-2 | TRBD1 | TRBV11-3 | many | CASSLGQGDTGELFF | TGTGCCAGCAGCCTAGGGCAGGGGGACACCGGGGAGCTGTTTTTT
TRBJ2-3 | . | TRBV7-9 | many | CASSPRGSEDTQYF | TGTGCCAGCAGCCCAAGAGGCTCAGAGGATACGCAGTATTTT
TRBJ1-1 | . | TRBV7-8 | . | CASSLLLGPSEAFF | TGTGCCAGCAGCTTACTCCTTGGGCCGTCTGAAGCTTTCTTT
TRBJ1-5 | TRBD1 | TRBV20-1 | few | CSATGTDAHYSNQPQHF | TGCAGTGCTACTGGGACAGACGCCCACTATAGCAATCAGCCCCAGCATTTT
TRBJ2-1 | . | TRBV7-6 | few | CASSRSGTPNNEQFF | TGTGCCAGCAGCCGATCCGGGACTCCAAACAATGAGCAGTTCTTC
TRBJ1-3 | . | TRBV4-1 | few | CASSQESLGNTIYF | TGCGCCAGCAGCCAAGAGAGCCTTGGAAACACCATATATTTT
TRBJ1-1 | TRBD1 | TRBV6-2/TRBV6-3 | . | CASSWATGSTEAFF | TGTGCCAGCAGTTGGGCGACAGGGAGCACTGAAGCTTTCTTT
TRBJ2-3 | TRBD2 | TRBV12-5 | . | CARPNCGRLIGDTQYF | TGTGCTAGACCAAACTGCGGGAGGTTAATTGGGGATACGCAGTATTTT
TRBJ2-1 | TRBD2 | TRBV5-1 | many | CASSVAGGPYNEQFF | TGCGCCAGCAGCGTGGCGGGGGGGCCCTACAATGAGCAGTTCTTC
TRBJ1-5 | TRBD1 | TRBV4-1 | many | CASSQDRGAQPQHF | TGCGCCAGCAGCCAAGACAGGGGGGCTCAGCCCCAGCATTTT
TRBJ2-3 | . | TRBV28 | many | CASESSTDTQYF | TGTGCCAGCGAATCTAGCACAGATACGCAGTATTTT
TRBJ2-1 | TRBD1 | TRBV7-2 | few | CASSLQGQSRYNEQFF | TGTGCCAGCAGCTTACAGGGACAGAGTCGCTACAATGAGCAGTTCTTC
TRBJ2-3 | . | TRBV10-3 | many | CAISAMAEPSTDTQYF | TGTGCCATCAGTGCCATGGCAGAACCTAGCACAGATACGCAGTATTTT
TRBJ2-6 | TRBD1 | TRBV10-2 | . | CACGRDSRFWGNVLTF | TGCGCCTGCGGCAGGGACAGCCGATTCTGGGGCAACGTCCTGACTTTC
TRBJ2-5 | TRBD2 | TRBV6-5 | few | CASSYSITSGVGTQYF | TGTGCCAGCAGTTACTCGATAACTAGCGGGGTTGGGACCCAGTACTTC
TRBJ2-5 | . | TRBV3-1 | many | CASSQGFQETQYF | TGTGCCAGCTCTCAGGGTTTCCAAGAGACCCAGTACTTC